One and the same sample provided the 5 T cell receptor beta chains below, sequenced in a study of T cells in women clearing cervical HPV infection. Sequencing was performed with immunoSEQ multiplex PCR; in TCRdb, only in-frame clones are kept and a portion is missing. Recorded for this sample: some 40,000 clones. Sequencing input: blood buffy coat. These receptors were taken from a woman between 18 and 70 years old with a cervical HPV16 infection that either progressed to CIN3+ or cleared (not recorded which).

Turning to this clone: From the germline J gene comes the end of the CDR3, since the read stops 3 residues before it. J is TRBJ1-2 and V is TRBV10-3; 7 bases map to TRBD1. The germline CDR1 and CDR2 sequences are ENHRY and SYGVKD. V lost 5 bases and J lost 6; bases outside the gene matches: 6. This CDR3 region has 13 residues. The CDR3 bases that were read are TGTGCCATCAGTACTGACAGGGTCAATGGC. It codes for CAISTDRVNG. The complete CDR3 protein is CAISTDRVNGYTF.

About this clone: The read comes to an end 3 residues before the CDR3 does, leaving the germline J gene to fill in the end. The gene calls are TRBV19 and TRBJ1-2, with 9 bases matching TRBD1. The CDR3 contains 15 residues. CDR1 is LNHDA, CDR2 SQIVND, per germline (reference sequence). The CDR3 sequence is CASSIRGTGKNDYTF. The DNA read from the CDR3 is TGTGCCAGTAGTATTAGGGGGACAGGGAAGAACGAC.

On this clone: The read is 3 residues too short to cover the CDR3 end, so that end is filled in from the germline J gene. V and J are TRBV4-1 and TRBJ2-7, with D perhaps TRBD1 (5 bases). V was trimmed by 4 bases and J by 5 bases, leaving 15 bases between them. The CDR3 covers 14 residues. Germline V lookup: CDR1 MGHRA, CDR2 YSYEKL. The CDR3 spells CASSLQAPRDEQYF. The DNA read from the CDR3 is TGCGCCAGCAGCCTCCAAGCCCCCAGGGACGAG.

CDR3 protein: CASSLRTSLSSNEQFF. The sequenced CDR3 bases are TGTGCCAGCAGCCTACGGACTAGCCTTAGTTCCAATGAG. The chain combines TRBV7-6 with TRBJ2-1, with 8 bases aligning to TRBD2. The missing CDR3 end, 3 residues past where the read stops, is filled in from the germline J gene. The V gene's germline CDR1 is SGHVS and CDR2 FNYEAQ. The CDR3 runs to 16 residues. The J segment lost 6 bases and the V segment lost 5 bases, leaving 12 bases of the junction unmatched. Complete variable domain (other parts from reference TRBV7-6 and TRBJ2-1): GAGVSQSPRYKVTKRGQDVALRCDPISGHVSLYWYRQALGQGPEFLTYFNYEAQQDKSGLPNDRFSAERPEGSISTLTIQRTEQRDSAMYRCASSLRTSLSSNEQFFGPGTRLTVL.

In regard to this clone: The CDR3 goes on 3 residues after the read ends, and that part is filled in from the germline J gene. The rearrangement joins TRBV7-3 to TRBJ2-1, with 12 bases that match TRBD2. Trimming removed 4 bases from V and 5 bases from J; junction bases left unmatched: 6. CDR3 length: 16 residues. In germline, CDR1 is SGHTA, CDR2 FQGTGA. The CDR3 is CASSWTSGAPNNEQFF. The sequenced part of the CDR3 DNA is TGTGCCAGCAGCTGGACTAGCGGGGCCCCCAACAATGAG.